Given below is one TCR beta chain in context. Its specificity is unknown. The sample comes from a study of CD8+CD57+ T cells in acquired aplastic anemia. Whole-study results and caveats: Between patients and controls, approximately 29 CD8+ CDR3 sequences were found in common. Patient and control CD8+ Simpson's diversity was not significantly different.

Patients selected for sequencing had displayed CD8+CD57+ cell expansion by flow cytometry. Everyone among the patients had severe acquired aplastic anemia. Investigators profiled TCR beta VDJ and CDR3 from genomic DNA template. MiXCR, run by TCRdb on the reads, gives a single entry per CDR3 protein. Of roughly 150,000 distinct CDR3 sequences in the sample, more than 45% were seen once. Specimen: sorted CD4+, CD8+, or CD8+CD57+ T cells (not recorded which) from PBMCs. The TCR was taken from a human donor with aplastic anemia.

The CDR3 DNA follows: TGTGCCATCAGTGAGTTGGGGGCTCCTGGCTACACCTTC. It specifies CAISELGAPGYTF. This chain links TRBV10-3 with TRBJ1-2; TRBD1 might be the D (6 bases). CDR1 ENHRY and CDR2 SYGVKD come from the germline V gene. CDR3 length: 13 residues. The V gene lost 1 base and the J gene lost 7 bases, with 10 bases spanning the gap.